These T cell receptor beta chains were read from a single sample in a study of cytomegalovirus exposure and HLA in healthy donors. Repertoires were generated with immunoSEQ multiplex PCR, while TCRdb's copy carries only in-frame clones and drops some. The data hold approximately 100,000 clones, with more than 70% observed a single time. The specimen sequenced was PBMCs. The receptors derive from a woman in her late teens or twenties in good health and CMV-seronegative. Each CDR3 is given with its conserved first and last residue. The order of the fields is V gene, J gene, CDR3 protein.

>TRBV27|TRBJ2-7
CASSHDPGQRTYEQYF
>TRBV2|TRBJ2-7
CASSEAQVSPTEQYF
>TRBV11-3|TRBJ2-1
CASSLGQGTNEQFF
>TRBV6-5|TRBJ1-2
CASRSPELGYGYTF
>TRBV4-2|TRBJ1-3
CASSQNPRSTGNTIYF
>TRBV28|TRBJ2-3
CASSFGQGSTDTQYF
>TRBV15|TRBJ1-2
CATSGTGYGYTF
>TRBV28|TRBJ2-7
CASSSPPTGRYEQYF
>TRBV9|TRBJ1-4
CASSAGGNEKLFF
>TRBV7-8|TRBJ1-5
CASSIGGSRAQPQHF
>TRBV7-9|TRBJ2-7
CASSPGHGPYEQYF
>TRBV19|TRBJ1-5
CASSIGRGSNQPQHF
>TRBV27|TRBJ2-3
CASNIWAGGPVAFTDTQYF
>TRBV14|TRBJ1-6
CASSLAQGSYNSPLHF
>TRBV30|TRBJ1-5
CAWSPGSLYQPQHF
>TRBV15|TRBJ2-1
CATMGKAGGLGYNEQFF
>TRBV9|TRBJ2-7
CASSVGGGTDEQYF
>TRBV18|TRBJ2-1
CASSPQGHRIDNEQFF
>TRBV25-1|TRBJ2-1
CASSGPGQSNEQFF
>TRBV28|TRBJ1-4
CASSLISGGWGEKLFF
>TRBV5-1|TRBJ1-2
CASTPRVDRGPLTMRGYTF
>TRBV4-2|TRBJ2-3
CASSHLADPSTDTQYF
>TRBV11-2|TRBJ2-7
CASSLGLTWGETYEQYF
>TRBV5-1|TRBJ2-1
CPRRRGVGFEQFF
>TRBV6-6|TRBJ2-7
CASSVQRERGYEQYF
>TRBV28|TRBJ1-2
CASSFNRNYGYTF
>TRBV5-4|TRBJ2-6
CASSVGHISGANVLTF
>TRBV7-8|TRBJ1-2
CASSLVGQGLLYGYTF
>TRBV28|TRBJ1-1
CASSLGGGLAEAFF
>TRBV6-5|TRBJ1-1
CASTLGEGLNTEAFF
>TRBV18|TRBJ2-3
CASSPQEASGDTQYF
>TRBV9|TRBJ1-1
CASSVEAANTEAFF
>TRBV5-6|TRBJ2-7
CASSPGLHYEQYF
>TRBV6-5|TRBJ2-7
CASKQGEIYEQYF
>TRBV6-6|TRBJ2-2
CASSGQLAEYGELFF
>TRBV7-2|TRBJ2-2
CASSLQVAGELFF
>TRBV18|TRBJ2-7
CASSPRPPRGGDEQYF
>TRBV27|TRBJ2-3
CASSLARGGRTDTQYF
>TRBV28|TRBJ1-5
CASSTSRVPQHF
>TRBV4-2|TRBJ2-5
CASSQGTSAPQETQYF
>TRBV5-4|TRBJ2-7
CASRLAGDTYEQYF
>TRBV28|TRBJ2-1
CASSLYDRPNEQFF
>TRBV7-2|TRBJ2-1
CASSLGTSGRSGNNEQFF
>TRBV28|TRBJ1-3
CASSPVLASGNTIYF
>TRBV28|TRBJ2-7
CASSHPREGRSYEQYF
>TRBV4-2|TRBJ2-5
CASSQDLTSGQETQYF
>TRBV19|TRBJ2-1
CASSPPRRGGTNEQFF
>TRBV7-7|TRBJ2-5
CASSRGAGGQETQYF
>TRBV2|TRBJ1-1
CASSPSGVNTEAFF
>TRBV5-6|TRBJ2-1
CASSFEEYNEQFF
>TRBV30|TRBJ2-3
CAWSGPSRGGAFRSTDTQYF
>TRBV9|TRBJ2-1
CASSAAVSSYNEQFF
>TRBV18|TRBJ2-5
CASSPGQGETQYF